The present entry profiles one T cell receptor beta chain with its context. Its antigen is unknown. The sample is drawn from a study of beta chain features in type 1 diabetes. Researchers reported sorting CD4+ naive, central memory, regulatory and stem cell-like memory cells via CD45RO/CCR7/CD25/CD127/CD95/CD27. The sequenced template was cDNA made from the entire isolated RNA. Around 3.5 million reads on average were seen across naive, central memory and regulatory T cell samples. TCRdb's copy holds only in-frame clones and misses some; the assay was immunoSEQ multiplex PCR. The sample includes hundreds of thousands of clones, over 13% seen only once; the top ten take just under 0.04%. Study results and caveats: Within each of all four CD4+ subsets, Type 1 diabetes patients had TCRB CDR3s that were moderately but significantly shorter. Lower insertion and higher deletion counts appeared at VDJ junctions in type 1 diabetes patients.

The V and J ends lost 3 bases and 0 bases respectively, with 12 bases between them. The CDR3 consists of 15 residues. Germline CDR1 reads SGHRS; CDR2 reads YFSETQ. Sequencing input: naive CD4+ T cells from blood. This sequence originates from a man in his late teens or twenties with type 1 diabetes. This chain uses TRBV5-1 with TRBJ1-1, with D unclear. The CDR3 spells CASSSGEHMNTEAFF. The CDR3 nucleotides read TGCGCCAGCAGCTCTGGGGAGCACATGAACACTGAAGCTTTCTTT.